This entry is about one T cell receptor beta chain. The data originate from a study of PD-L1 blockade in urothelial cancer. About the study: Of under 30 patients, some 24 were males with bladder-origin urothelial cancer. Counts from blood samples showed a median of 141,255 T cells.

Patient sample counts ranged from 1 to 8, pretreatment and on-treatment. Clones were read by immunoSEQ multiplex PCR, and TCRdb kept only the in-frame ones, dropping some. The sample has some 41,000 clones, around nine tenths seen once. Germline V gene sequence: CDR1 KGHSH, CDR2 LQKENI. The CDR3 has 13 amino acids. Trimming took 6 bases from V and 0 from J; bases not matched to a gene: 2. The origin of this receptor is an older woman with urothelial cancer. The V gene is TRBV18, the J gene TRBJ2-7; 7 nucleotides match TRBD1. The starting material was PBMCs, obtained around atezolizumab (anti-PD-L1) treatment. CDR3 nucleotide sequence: TGTGCCAGCTCGGGACAGAGCTCCTACGAGCAGTACTTC. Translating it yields CASSGQSSYEQYF.